The next 5 T cell receptor beta chains were all read from a single sample in a study of blood T cell repertoires in COVID-19. Clones were read by immunoSEQ multiplex PCR, and TCRdb kept only the in-frame ones, dropping some. The sample includes some 57,000 clones, 82% of them seen just once. Sequenced material: peripheral blood. The receptors shown here come from a man older than 75 with COVID-19, enrolled during active disease.

The rearrangement uses TRBV19 and TRBJ1-2, with TRBD1 matching over 7 bases. V gave up 7 bases and J gave up 4 bases; unmatched junction bases: 3. CDR3 length equals 12 residues. Germline CDR1 and CDR2: LNHDA and SQIVND (reference sequence). CDR3 loop: CASTNRGYGYTF. The DNA of the CDR3 is TGTGCCAGTACCAACAGGGGCTATGGCTACACCTTC.

The chain carries TRBV6-2 or TRBV6-3 and TRBJ1-1, with TRBD1 as a possible D gene (5 bases). This CDR3 is built from 15 residues. Trimming took off 1 base at V and 7 bases at J, with 16 bases between the two ends. Germline values: CDR1 MNHEY, CDR2 SVGEGT. The CDR3 nucleotides read TGTGCCAGCAGTTACTGGGACCGGGGGGTTGGTGAAGCTTTCTTT. It is translated as CASSYWDRGVGEAFF.

The chain recombines TRBV5-6 with TRBJ2-2, with 7 positions matching TRBD2. The CDR3 totals 16 residues. V dropped 3 bases and J dropped 5; count of bases not matched to a gene: 10. CDR1 SGHDT and CDR2 YYEEEE come from the germline V gene. This CDR3 is CASSWGSASGTGELFF. CDR3 sequence (DNA): TGTGCCAGCAGCTGGGGGTCGGCTAGCGGAACCGGGGAGCTGTTTTTT.

This chain links TRBV7-2 with TRBJ1-2; D unresolved. V was shortened by 5 bases and J by 7 bases, with 17 bases between the two germline ends. CDR1 and CDR2 from the germline V gene are SGHTA and FQGNSA. The CDR3 runs to 14 residues. In DNA, the CDR3 is TGTGCCAGCAGCAACAGAGGGTCCCCAGGTGGCTACACCTTC. It translates to CASSNRGSPGGYTF.

V usage is TRBV27 and J usage is TRBJ1-2; TRBD1 matches at 9 bases. Germline CDR1 MNHEY, CDR2 SMNVEV (reference sequence). The junction had 6 bases not matched to a gene; V was cut back by 5 bases and J by 8 bases. The CDR3 consists of 13 residues. The CDR3 loop is CASSPTGGAGYTF. The CDR3 DNA is TGTGCCAGCAGTCCTACAGGGGGCGCGGGCTACACCTTC.